This is a list of T cell receptor beta chains from one sample in a study of blood T cell repertoires in COVID-19. Assay used: immunoSEQ multiplex PCR; TCRdb lists only in-frame clones, some missing. Here the sample spans over 80,000 clones, about 80% being singletons. The sample was peripheral blood. All receptors come from a woman in her 50s with acute or convalescent COVID-19. The CDR3 runs from the conserved cysteine through the conserved F or W. A D gene is named only where the DNA matches it firmly. Part of the rows lack a size; the others show once, few, many or a class for expanded clones.

J | V | size | D | CDR3
TRBJ2-3 | TRBV7-2 | few | TRBD2 | CASSLRPTSGVSTDTQYF
TRBJ2-7 | TRBV20-1 | . | . | CSASLDSVTYEQYF
TRBJ2-2 | TRBV18 | . | TRBD2 | CASSPRISGGNTGELFF
TRBJ1-2 | TRBV28 | . | TRBD1 | CASSTGGYGYTF
TRBJ1-1 | TRBV4-2 | . | . | CASSQDRGGGVEAFF
TRBJ1-2 | TRBV7-2 | . | . | CASSSQGFYGYTF
TRBJ2-7 | TRBV19 | . | . | CASSTRVGQRGYEQYF
TRBJ1-2 | TRBV28 | . | TRBD1 | CASSSSGTEESGYTF
TRBJ1-2 | TRBV28 | . | . | CASRRNPARLLNYGYTF
TRBJ1-6 | TRBV5-4 | once | . | CASSPGQDSPLHF
TRBJ2-1 | TRBV11-2 | . | TRBD1 | CASMLRGQYNEQFF
TRBJ2-1 | TRBV7-2 | . | . | CASSSDRGSYNEQFF
TRBJ2-2 | TRBV27 | . | . | CASSYSGELFF
TRBJ2-2 | TRBV2 | . | TRBD1 | CASSPWTGVNGELFF
TRBJ1-2 | TRBV7-8 | . | . | CASSLVAGDYGYTF
TRBJ2-6 | TRBV28 | . | TRBD1 | CASSPPGQPGPNVLTF
TRBJ1-5 | TRBV5-8 | few | . | CASSPAGSAGQPQHF
TRBJ1-1 | TRBV29-1 | . | . | CNVEMTGGDTEAFF
TRBJ1-5 | TRBV6-1 | . | . | CASSELRGGFNQPQHF
TRBJ1-6 | TRBV30 | many | . | CAWNQQLGPLHF
TRBJ1-2 | TRBV14 | . | . | CASSLGGFRDYTF
TRBJ2-7 | TRBV6-5 | . | . | CASTGTGSYEQYF
TRBJ2-7 | TRBV30 | many | . | CAWSVGGSSYEQYF
TRBJ2-1 | TRBV5-1 | . | TRBD2 | CASSLRTSPGDEQFF
TRBJ2-1 | TRBV7-2 | . | TRBD2 | CASSLVASGGPYNEQFF
TRBJ1-5 | TRBV28 | . | TRBD1 | CASSQAGGPANQPQHF
TRBJ2-1 | TRBV5-1 | once | TRBD1 | CASSYGTAYNEQFF
TRBJ1-4 | TRBV10-3 | . | TRBD1 | CAISDYRGPNEKLFF
TRBJ2-7 | TRBV28 | . | . | CASSPTGGRSYEQYF
TRBJ1-5 | TRBV5-1 | . | TRBD1 | CASSLGGQGDNQPQHF
TRBJ1-2 | TRBV19 | . | . | CASTAGPLNGYTF
TRBJ1-2 | TRBV28 | . | TRBD1 | CASRGTGVNYGYTF
TRBJ2-3 | TRBV7-2 | few | . | CASSVPSTDTQYF
TRBJ1-4 | TRBV15 | . | . | CATSRLQGTDEKLFF
TRBJ1-2 | TRBV5-1 | . | TRBD1 | CASSSQGQANYGYTF
TRBJ2-3 | TRBV27 | few | . | CASSLLLSSTDTQYF
TRBJ1-2 | TRBV2 | . | . | CASSETGGYYGYTF
TRBJ2-2 | TRBV7-7 | . | . | CASSFRGATGELFF
TRBJ1-1 | TRBV13 | . | . | CASSLGRSFTEAFF
TRBJ1-1 | TRBV12-3/TRBV12-4 | . | . | CASSLTTGTEAFF
TRBJ1-5 | TRBV7-2 | . | . | CASSSRGGRQPQHF
TRBJ2-2 | TRBV9 | . | . | CASSVVAANTGELFF